The clone carrying this T cell receptor beta chain was seen once. Its antigen is not known. The V gene's germline CDR1 is MNHEY and CDR2 SMNVEV (reference sequence). V gave up 6 bases and J gave up 4 bases; unmatched junction bases: 14. The CDR3 runs 17 residues. This sample stems from a study of T cell responses to AZD1222 COVID-19 vaccine. Points from the study as a whole: The study found vaccine-associated CD4 TCRs spanning spike, dominant at 160-218 and 743-854. Baseline antibody screening turned up just six seropositive AZD1222 recipients. Mostly white British, mostly female donors; authors suggested clonal diversity may be underestimated.

Assay: immunoSEQ multiplex PCR; the TCRdb copy retains only in-frame clones and omits some. The sample includes 150,000 to 200,000 clones, approximately 90% seen only once; the top ten take 1.3%. The clonotype comes from an adult who received the AZD1222 COVID-19 vaccine. The chain combines TRBV27 with TRBJ1-1, with 10 positions matching TRBD1. Material: peripheral blood, obtained 28 days after the second AZD1222 dose. The DNA of the CDR3 is TGTGCCAGCAGCCTTTCAGGGACAGGGGCATGGGGCACTGAAGCTTTCTTT. Its protein is CASSLSGTGAWGTEAFF.